This TCR beta chain was identified during a study of OX40 agonist ivuxolimab in advanced cancers. V gave up 6 bases and J gave up 10 bases; unmatched junction bases: 8. The germline gives CDR1 LNHDA, CDR2 SQIVND (reference sequence). This CDR3 spans 14 amino acids. TCRdb's table, derived via immunoSEQ multiplex PCR, lists solely in-frame clones and lacks some. The sample holds fewer than 90,000 clones, roughly 87% seen once. This sample comprised CD4+ or CD8+ T cells sorted from blood, obtained in a trial of the OX40 agonist ivuxolimab. This TCR derives from an adult with an advanced solid tumor such as melanoma, head and neck, liver or kidney cancer. The genes are TRBV19 and TRBJ1-6; 8 bases match TRBD1. The CDR3 here is CASRQDRVLSPLHF. CDR3 nucleotides: TGTGCCAGTAGACAGGACAGGGTTTTGTCACCCCTCCACTTT.